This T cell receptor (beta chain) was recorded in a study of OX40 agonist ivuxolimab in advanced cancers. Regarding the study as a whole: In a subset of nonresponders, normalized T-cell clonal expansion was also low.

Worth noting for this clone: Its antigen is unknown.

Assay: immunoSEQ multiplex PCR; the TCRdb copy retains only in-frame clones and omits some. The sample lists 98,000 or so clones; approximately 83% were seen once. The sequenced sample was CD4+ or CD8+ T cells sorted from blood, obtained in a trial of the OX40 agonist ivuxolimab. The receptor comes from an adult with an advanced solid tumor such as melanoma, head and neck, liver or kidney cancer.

CDR3 coding DNA: TGTGCCAGCAGCACGACCGTTACTAATGAAAAACTGTTTTTT. Translating it yields CASSTTVTNEKLFF. The chain links TRBV7-2 to TRBJ1-4; D call uncertain. The V end was cut by 5 bases, the J end by 2 bases, with 9 bases between. This CDR3 region has 14 residues. Germline V gives CDR1 SGHTA, CDR2 FQGNSA.